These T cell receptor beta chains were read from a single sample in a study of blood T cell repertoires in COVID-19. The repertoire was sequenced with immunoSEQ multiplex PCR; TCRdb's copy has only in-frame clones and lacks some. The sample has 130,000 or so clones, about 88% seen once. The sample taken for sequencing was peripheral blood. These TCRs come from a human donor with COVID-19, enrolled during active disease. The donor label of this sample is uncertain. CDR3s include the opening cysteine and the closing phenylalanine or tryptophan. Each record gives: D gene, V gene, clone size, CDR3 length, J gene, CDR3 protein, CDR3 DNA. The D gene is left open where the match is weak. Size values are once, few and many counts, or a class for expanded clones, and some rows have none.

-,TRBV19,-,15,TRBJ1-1,CASGRGRGRDTEAFF,TGTGCCAGTGGGCGGGGGCGAGGACGGGACACTGAAGCTTTCTTT
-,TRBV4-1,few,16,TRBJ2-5,CASSQEAPGTGETQYF,TGCGCCAGCAGCCAAGAGGCCCCGGGAACTGGAGAGACCCAGTACTTC
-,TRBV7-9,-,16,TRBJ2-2,CASSLAVARGTGELFF,TGTGCCAGCAGCTTAGCGGTAGCGCGCGGCACCGGGGAGCTGTTTTTT
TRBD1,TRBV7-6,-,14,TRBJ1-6,CASSPGQGWSPLHF,TGTGCCAGCTCCCCGGGACAGGGATGGTCACCCCTCCACTTT
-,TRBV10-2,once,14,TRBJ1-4,CASSPAGGNEKLFF,TGCGCCAGCAGCCCCGCGGGGGGCAATGAAAAACTGTTTTTT
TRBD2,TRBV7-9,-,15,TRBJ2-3,CASSFGAGYTDTQYF,TGTGCCAGCAGCTTCGGAGCGGGGTACACAGATACGCAGTATTTT
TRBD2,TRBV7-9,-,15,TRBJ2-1,CASRGLAVGPDEQFF,TGTGCCAGCAGGGGACTAGCGGTGGGCCCGGATGAGCAGTTCTTC
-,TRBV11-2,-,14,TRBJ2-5,CASSLVQGQETQYF,TGTGCCAGCAGCTTAGTACAGGGACAAGAGACCCAGTACTTC
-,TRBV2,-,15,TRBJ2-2,CASSEARPGPGELFF,TGTGCCAGCAGTGAAGCGCGTCCGGGTCCCGGGGAGCTGTTTTTT
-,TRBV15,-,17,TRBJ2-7,CATSSNLDHPEGYEQYF,TGTGCCACCAGCAGTAACCTAGATCATCCGGAAGGCTACGAGCAGTACTTC
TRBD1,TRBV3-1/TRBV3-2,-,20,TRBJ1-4,CASSRVGTGLFSEANEKLFF,TGTGCCAGCAGCCGAGTAGGGACAGGGCTATTTAGTGAGGCTAATGAAAAACTGTTTTTT
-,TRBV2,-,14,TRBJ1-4,CASSGGGTNEKLFF,TGTGCCAGCAGCGGCGGGGGAACTAATGAAAAACTGTTTTTT
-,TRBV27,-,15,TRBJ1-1,CASSPRTDLNTEAFF,TGTGCCAGCAGTCCCCGGACAGATTTGAACACTGAAGCTTTCTTT
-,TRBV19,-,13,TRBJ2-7,CASSIGYRDEQYF,TGTGCCAGTAGTATCGGATATCGGGACGAGCAGTACTTC
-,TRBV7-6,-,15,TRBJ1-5,CASSLTGRSNQPQHF,TGTGCCAGCAGCTTAACAGGGCGAAGCAATCAGCCCCAGCATTTT
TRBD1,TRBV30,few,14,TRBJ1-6,CAWSDGTANSPLHF,TGTGCCTGGAGCGACGGGACAGCTAATTCACCCCTCCACTTT
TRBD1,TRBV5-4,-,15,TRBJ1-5,CASRRRDRVYQPQHF,TGTGCCAGCAGACGCCGGGACAGGGTATATCAGCCCCAGCATTTT
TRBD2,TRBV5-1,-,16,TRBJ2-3,CASSLAVGAGTDTQYF,TGCGCCAGCAGCTTGGCTGTAGGAGCGGGGACAGATACGCAGTATTTT
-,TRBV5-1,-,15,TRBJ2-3,CASSLSSPGTDTQYF,TGCGCCAGCAGCTTGTCGTCCCCAGGCACAGATACGCAGTATTTT
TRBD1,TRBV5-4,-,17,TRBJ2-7,CASSSATGGDGSYEQYF,TGTGCCAGCAGCTCCGCTACAGGGGGCGATGGGTCCTACGAGCAGTACTTC
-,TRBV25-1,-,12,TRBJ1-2,CASSESTRGYTF,TGTGCCAGCAGTGAATCGACGAGGGGCTACACCTTC
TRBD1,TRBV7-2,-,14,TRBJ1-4,CASSRTGGNEKLFF,TGTGCCAGCAGTCGGACAGGGGGGAATGAAAAACTGTTTTTT
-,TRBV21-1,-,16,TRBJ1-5,CASSKVEDRGDQPQHF,TGTGCCAGCAGCAAAGTGGAGGACAGGGGGGATCAGCCCCAGCATTTT
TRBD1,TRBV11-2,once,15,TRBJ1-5,CASSTDRGPYQPQHF,TGTGCCAGCAGCACCGACAGGGGGCCGTATCAGCCCCAGCATTTT
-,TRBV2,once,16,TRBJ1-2,CASSETGGGSNYGYTF,TGTGCCAGCAGCGAGACAGGCGGTGGTTCTAACTATGGCTACACCTTC
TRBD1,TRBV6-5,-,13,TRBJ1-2,CASERGGLYGYTF,TGTGCCAGCGAGAGAGGGGGCCTCTATGGCTACACCTTC
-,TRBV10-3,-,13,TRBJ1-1,CAIRDQAGTEAFF,TGTGCCATCAGGGATCAAGCGGGGACTGAAGCTTTCTTT
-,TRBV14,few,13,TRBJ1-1,CASSGNMVAYAFF,TGTGCCAGCAGCGGTAACATGGTTGCATACGCTTTCTTT
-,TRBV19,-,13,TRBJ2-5,CASSIVQQETQYF,TGTGCCAGTAGTATCGTACAGCAAGAGACCCAGTACTTC
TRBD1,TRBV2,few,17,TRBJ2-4,CASSPRQGGRSKNIQYF,TGTGCCAGCAGCCCTCGACAGGGGGGGAGGTCCAAAAACATTCAGTACTTC
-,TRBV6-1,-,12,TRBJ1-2,CASSETGYGYTF,TGTGCCAGCAGTGAAACAGGGTATGGCTACACCTTC
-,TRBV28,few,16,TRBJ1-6,CASSFQAGGDNSPLHF,TGTGCCAGCAGCTTCCAAGCGGGCGGGGATAATTCACCCCTCCACTTT
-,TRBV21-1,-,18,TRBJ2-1,CASSKVKPDRSDYNEQFF,TGTGCCAGCAGCAAAGTTAAACCTGACAGATCAGATTACAATGAGCAGTTCTTC
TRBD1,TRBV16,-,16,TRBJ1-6,CASSQTGGSSNSPLHF,TGTGCCAGCAGCCAAACAGGGGGTTCGTCTAATTCACCCCTCCACTTT
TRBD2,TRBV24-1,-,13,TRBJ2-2,CASGGGNTGELFF,TGTGCCTCGGGAGGGGGAAACACCGGGGAGCTGTTTTTT
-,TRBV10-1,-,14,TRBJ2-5,CASSETGGLETQYF,TGCGCCAGCAGTGAGACCGGGGGGCTGGAGACCCAGTACTTC
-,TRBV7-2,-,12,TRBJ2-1,CASSLEQGKQFF,TGTGCCAGCAGCTTAGAGCAGGGAAAGCAGTTCTTC
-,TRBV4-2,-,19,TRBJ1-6,CASSQAGPQQRLMFSPLHF,TGTGCCAGCAGCCAAGCGGGTCCCCAGCAACGTCTCATGTTTTCACCCCTCCACTTT
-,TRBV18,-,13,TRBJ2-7,CASSPTDTGEQYF,TGTGCCAGCTCACCAACGGACACCGGCGAGCAGTACTTC
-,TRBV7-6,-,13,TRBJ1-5,CASSPNSGQPQHF,TGTGCCAGCAGCCCAAATTCGGGTCAGCCCCAGCATTTT
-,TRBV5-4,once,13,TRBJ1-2,CASSLRETWGYTF,TGTGCCAGCAGCTTGCGGGAGACGTGGGGCTACACCTTC
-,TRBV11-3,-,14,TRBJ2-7,CASSLGQASYEQYF,TGTGCCAGCAGCTTAGGACAGGCCAGCTACGAGCAGTACTTC
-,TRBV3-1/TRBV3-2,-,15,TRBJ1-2,CASSQGASAGRASTF,TGTGCCAGCAGCCAAGGGGCCTCAGCGGGCCGGGCGTCCACCTTC
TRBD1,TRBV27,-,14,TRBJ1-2,CASSFRDRAGGYTF,TGTGCCAGCAGTTTCCGGGACAGGGCAGGCGGCTACACCTTC
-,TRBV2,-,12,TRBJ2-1,CASSVGPGEQFF,TGTGCCAGCAGTGTAGGCCCGGGTGAGCAGTTCTTC
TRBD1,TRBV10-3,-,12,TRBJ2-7,CATGQGPYEQYF,TGTGCCACCGGACAGGGACCCTACGAGCAGTACTTC